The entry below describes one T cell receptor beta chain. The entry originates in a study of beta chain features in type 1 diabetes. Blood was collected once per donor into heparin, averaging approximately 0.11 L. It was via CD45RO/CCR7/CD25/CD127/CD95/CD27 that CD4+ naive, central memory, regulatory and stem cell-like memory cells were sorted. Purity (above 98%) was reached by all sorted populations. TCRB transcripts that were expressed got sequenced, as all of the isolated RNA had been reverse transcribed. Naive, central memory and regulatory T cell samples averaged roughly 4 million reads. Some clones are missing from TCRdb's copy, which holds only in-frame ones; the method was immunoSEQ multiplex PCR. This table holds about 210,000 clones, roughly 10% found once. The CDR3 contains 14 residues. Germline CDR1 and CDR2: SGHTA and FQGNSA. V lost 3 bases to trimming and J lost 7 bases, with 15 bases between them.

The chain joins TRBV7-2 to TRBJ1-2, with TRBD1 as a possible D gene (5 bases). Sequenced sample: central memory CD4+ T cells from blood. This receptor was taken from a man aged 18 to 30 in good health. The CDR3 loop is CASSFPRDLSGYTF. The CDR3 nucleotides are TGTGCCAGCAGCTTCCCCCGGGACCTAAGTGGCTACACCTTC.